This T cell receptor beta chain was observed in a study of blood T cell repertoires in COVID-19 (dated by TCRdb to the early 2020s). As for the study more broadly: Samples covering the acute and convalescent phases of COVID-19 were provided by collaborators in the United States, Italy and Spain. The material from the prospective study consisted of cDNA or gDNA derived from T cells, B-cell-depleted T cells, or PBMCs. Deeply sampled blood TCRbeta repertoires from subjects exposed to, actively infected with, or recovered from COVID-19 were included in the dataset. The repertoires were made available in a free public database intended to serve as a resource for research on the immune response to SARS-CoV-2. The samples were drawn from two sources: the first 160 participants of the ongoing ImmuneRACE study, and over 1,000 subjects contributed by 6 global collaborators. The sample metadata nearly always contained a de-identified subject ID, COVID-19 status, age in years and sex. HLA class I and class II types, where available, came from metadata supplied by the sample provider rather than from assay-based typing. Beyond this particular receptor, the publication reports: How much clinical and demographic metadata was included differed by source and by participant, and the metadata was provided uncurated.

TCRbeta CDR3 regions were amplified from genomic DNA by means of the immunoSEQ Assay, a bias-controlled multiplex PCR. In the original analysis: The number of nucleated cells in each sample was estimated from the amplification of reference gene primers within the assay. Sequence reads were collapsed and filtered to measure the absolute abundance of every unique TCRbeta CDR3 rearrangement. Productive Simpson clonality was computed per sample as the square root of Simpson's diversity index over productive rearrangements. Sourced from immuneACCESS, this table was stored by TCRdb with only in-frame sequences that have V and J called. A share of the clones is absent; for the studies checked, an unresolved V gene accounts for under half, and the remainder has no known explanation. V, J and clone size are taken as reported in that table, and D and trimming were inferred from the DNA itself. Counted in this sample were under 250,000 clones; roughly nine tenths of them appeared once. The leading ten clones occupy around 6.5% of the sample.

This clone was counted once. The antigen it binds to is not known. Per-nucleotide qualities are absent, and no much larger clonotype sits a single base away. Each collaborating institution followed its own protocols to collect whole blood in K2EDTA tubes. Collaborator samples were shipped for TCRbeta analysis as frozen whole blood, isolated PBMCs, or DNA extracted from either sample type. Trimming takes 4 bases off V and 2 bases off J; junction bases not matched to a gene: 9. The CDR3 contains 17 residues, cysteine and phenylalanine counted. The retained sequence is limited to the CDR3, 51 bases, with the frame set at the first base. According to the germline V gene, CDR1 reads SGDLS and CDR2 reads YYNGEE.

The sequence came from a man in his 60s with acute or convalescent COVID-19. Sample: peripheral blood. The rearrangement joined TRBV9 to TRBJ2-6; TRBD1 matches 7 bases in the middle. The CDR3 amino acid sequence is: CASSKDPQGTGANVLTF. The DNA sequence follows: TGTGCCAGCAGCAAAGACCCACAGGGGACTGGGGCCAACGTCCTGACTTTC.